This T cell receptor (beta chain) was recorded in a study of T cells after yellow fever vaccination. General study points: Researchers noted that a small share of clonotypes showed up in both CD4 and CD8 compartments. A large majority of primary-vaccination clones showed up again after the booster (approximately 96% CD4, around 90% CD8).

Trimming pared 3 bases from V and 1 base from J, leaving 22 bases between. CDR1 is SGHRS and CDR2 is YFSETQ in the germline V gene. The CDR3 contains 18 residues. TCRdb passed the 5' RACE reads through MiXCR, listing each CDR3 protein once. The sample includes 300,000 to 350,000 distinct CDR3 sequences, roughly 10% seen only once; the top ten take 3.3%. Points on this clonotype: Its antigen is unidentified.

V is TRBV5-1 and J is TRBJ2-5; perhaps TRBD1 as D (7 bases). Specimen: CD4+ T cells sorted from PBMCs, collected 45 days after the yellow fever booster vaccination. This TCR was recovered from a man in his late teens or twenties who received the YFV17D yellow fever vaccine. The CDR3 coding sequence is TGCGCCAGCAGCTATCCTGGGGGACAGAGGACTACCCAAGAGACCCAGTACTTC. This translates into CASSYPGGQRTTQETQYF.